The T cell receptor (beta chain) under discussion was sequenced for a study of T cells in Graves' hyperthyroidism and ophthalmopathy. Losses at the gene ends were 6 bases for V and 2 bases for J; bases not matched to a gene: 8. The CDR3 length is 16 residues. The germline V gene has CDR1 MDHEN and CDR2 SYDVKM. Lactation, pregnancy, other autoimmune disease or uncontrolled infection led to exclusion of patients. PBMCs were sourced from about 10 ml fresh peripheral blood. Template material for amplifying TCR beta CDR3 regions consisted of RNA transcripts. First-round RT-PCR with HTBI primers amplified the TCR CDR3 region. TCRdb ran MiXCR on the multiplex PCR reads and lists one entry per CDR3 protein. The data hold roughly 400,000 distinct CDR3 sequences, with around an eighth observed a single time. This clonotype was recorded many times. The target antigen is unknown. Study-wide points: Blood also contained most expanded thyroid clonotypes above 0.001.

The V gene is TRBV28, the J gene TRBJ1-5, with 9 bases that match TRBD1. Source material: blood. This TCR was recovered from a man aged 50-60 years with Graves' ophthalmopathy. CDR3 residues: CASRQDRTGGNQPQHF. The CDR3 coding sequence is TGTGCCAGCAGGCAGGACCGGACAGGGGGCAATCAGCCCCAGCATTTT. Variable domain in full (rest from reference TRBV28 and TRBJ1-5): DVKVTQSSRYLVKRTGEKVFLECVQDMDHENMFWYRQDPGLGLRLIYFSYDVKMKEKGDIPEGYSVSREKKERFSLILESASTNQTSMYLCASRQDRTGGNQPQHFGDGTRLSIL.